The source of this TCR beta chain is a study of cytomegalovirus exposure and HLA in healthy donors (dated by TCRdb to about 2017). The study in broad terms: In an earlier analysis of roughly 500 of the donors, under 300 Gb of sequence data and 90 million to 130 million unique TCR beta sequences from some 170 million T cells were reported. Alongside the repertoire data, information on donor age, sex, ethnicity and CMV serostatus was compiled. An early release that covered roughly 600 HLA-typed donors contained approximately 300 gigabases of sequencing data and tens of millions of unique TCR sequences. Every discovery cohort repertoire had been produced on one sequencing platform. The later analysis used no new phenotypic data to find candidate immune exposures, relying instead on TCR beta sequences and their occurrence across donors. The number of typed donors differed by locus: about 620-630 for A, B, C, DRB1 and DQB1; 522 for DQA1; 606 for DPA1; and approximately 450 for DPB1. In addition to the first cohort of approximately 650 subjects, a separate validation cohort of under 150 different subjects was used. To predict cytomegalovirus infection status, the study brought together high-throughput TCR immunosequencing, statistical association of individual TCRs with disease status, and machine learning. Among about 370 genotyped donors of the cohort, an average of around 240,000 unique TCR beta nucleotide sequences was sequenced per donor, of which about 19% were non-productive. Five DR-DQ haplotypes were treated as single units for association and clustering because of strong linkage in the cohort. Among the roughly 370 genotyped donors, 75% to 90% belonged to the genetic ancestry cluster associated with self-reported Caucasian donors. HLA typing included class I and class II loci at four-digit resolution. In a later genetic analysis, genome-wide SNP genotypes for about three fifths of the roughly 670 donors were used, and that subset was treated as a discovery cohort. The study aimed to test whether cataloging public T cell receptors could reveal signatures of past pathogen exposure. Using immunosequencing, the study profiled T cell repertoires from 550 to 750 subjects and related those repertoires to cytomegalovirus serostatus. To study patterns of TCR occurrence, a later analysis re-analyzed previously published TCR beta repertoires from just over 650 donors and added high-resolution HLA genotyping. To decide whether each TCR beta V gene segment behaved as functional or pseudogenic, an earlier analysis of approximately 590 of the donors relied on high-throughput TCR beta sequencing. What the authors observed across the whole study: Fewer than 20 rarely observed V segments, including chromosome 9 orphons, were excluded from the earlier analysis of almost 600 of the donors because counts were too low. Because HLA typing was unavailable for some donors at each locus, only the typed subset was used in association tests. In this cohort, only TCR beta chains were sequenced, and detectable features were limited by the absence of alpha or paired-chain data. Linkage disequilibrium might explain the correlated functional status among segregating V segments, but an unknown experimental factor could not be ruled out. CMV serostatus was the only immune exposure information available for the cohort. An earlier analysis of approximately 600 of the donors showed that most TCR beta V segments appeared in productive rearrangements either about 90% or about 30% of the time, which broadly matched IMGT annotations. Most CMV-associated TCR beta chains appeared to be HLA-restricted in a later analysis, and the HLA associations seemed to be driven largely by CMV exposure. Some IMGT-functional V segments, including TRBV6-2 and TRBV6-3, could not be told apart with the 87-base-pair reads, so those segments were excluded. Most TCR sequences were observed very rarely across donors, whereas some public TCRs were present in many individuals. Sequencing depth was assumed to be roughly uniform across donors in the presence/absence analyses, though that assumption may not hold. In a later analysis, several top co-occurrence clusters were reported to appear linked to parvovirus B19, influenza, CMV and Epstein-Barr virus. Compared with the roughly 710-donor mean, donors in an Asian-associated ancestry cluster had fewer N-insertions in productive TCRs, according to a later genetic analysis. The classifier was reported to diagnose cytomegalovirus status with high specificity and sensitivity in both the original cohort and the validation cohort. A further reported finding was that TCR beta sequences accurately predicted the HLA-A and HLA-B alleles for most subjects in the first cohort. In a later analysis, 16,951 TCR beta sequences were associated with specific HLA alleles at a false discovery rate of 0.05. Three of the identified cytomegalovirus-associated TCR beta chains were confirmed in vitro to be specific for cytomegalovirus antigens. The study listed 170 or so TCR beta chains as associated with cytomegalovirus. In a later analysis, TCR association rates were found to vary across HLA loci, with the most associated TCRs seen for DRB1 alleles and the fewest for HLA-C alleles. When HLA alleles, especially DR and DQ, strongly co-occurred, TCR associations were difficult to assign to individual alleles. It was suggested by the authors that the approach could potentially be generalized to other disease states and immunological phenotypes. A later analysis found that HLA-associated TCR beta chains were more clonally expanded and had lower generation probabilities than equally common non-associated chains. V-gene and J-gene trimming of TCR beta chains was associated with a missense DCLRE1C variant in a later genetic analysis, and the association was replicated in an independent cohort. A group of highly shared sequence variants was considered likely to be a technical artifact of the sequencing pipeline.

In total, about 650 healthy bone marrow donors made up the cohort. Cohort members were all nominally healthy when sampled, although unrecorded immune exposures were likely present. The donor was CMV seropositive and was included in the group of approximately 310 seropositive cohort members. A peripheral blood sample was collected from each donor, and TCR beta sequencing was performed on peripheral blood mononuclear cells. Genomic DNA was extracted from the blood cell samples with the Qiagen DNeasy Blood Extraction Kit. From the cysteine through the phenylalanine, the CDR3 covers 17 amino acids. Just the 51-base CDR3 DNA is kept, in frame starting at base 1. CDR1 and CDR2, looked up from the germline V gene (reference sequence), are LNHDA and SQIVND. V loses 1 base at its end and J loses 5 bases; junction bases beyond the gene matches: 9. As for this clone: The antigen it recognizes is unknown. One base away there is no much larger clone; base qualities are not given.

The library was generated by the immunoSEQ multiplex PCR assay. For the multiplex PCR, a mixture combining 60 forward primers for TCR Vbeta segments and 13 reverse primers for TCR Jbeta segments was used. The CDR3 region of rearranged TCR beta genes was amplified from genomic DNA with a multiplex PCR assay. On the Illumina HiSeq System, the amplified TCR beta libraries were sequenced as 87-base-pair reads. The authors processed their data as follows. Across the roughly 670 repertoires, a later analysis counted 80 million or so unique TCR beta chains, roughly 11 million of which were shared by at least two donors. A nearest-neighbor algorithm error-corrected the raw reads and collapsed the reads into unique sequences, merging closely related sequences to remove PCR and sequencing errors. To assign V, D and J gene segments, CDR3 sequences were aligned to IMGT reference sequences. For a sequence to be retained, at least a six-nucleotide match to both a V gene segment and a J gene segment was required. A rearrangement counted as productive if the CDR3 had no stop codons and remained in frame with V and J, and every other rearrangement counted as non-productive. Following IMGT convention, CDR3 was defined as the stretch from the second conserved V-encoded cysteine to the conserved J-encoded phenylalanine. Sequences without an unambiguous match to a single V gene segment were excluded from the earlier analysis of several hundred of the donors. In an earlier analysis of some 590 of the donors, V segments were called functional above 56.7% productive rearrangements and were called segregating when the between-donor standard deviation exceeded 5%. To diagnose cytomegalovirus status from the catalog of TCR beta chain sequences, a statistical classification framework was built. In a later analysis, V and J genes were assigned by comparing TCR nucleotide sequences against IMGT/GENE-DB human TR gene sequences. The TCRdist pipeline was used in a later analysis to assign CDR3 sequences and most-parsimonious VDJ recombination scenarios. In a later analysis, each TCR beta chain was defined by its CDR3 amino acid sequence together with its V-gene family, and reads lacking a unique V-gene family were excluded. In a later analysis, some 600 highly shared, low-generation-probability nucleotide sequences were removed to address suspected cross-contamination and a sequencing artifact. For each public chain, a later analysis derived a clonal expansion index from normalized ranks of inferred template counts within each repertoire. In a later analysis, generation probabilities were computed using a VDJ recombination model fitted to out-of-frame rearrangements, and the results were checked against IGoR. Hypergeometric tests were used in a later analysis to score TCR-TCR, TCR-HLA and TCR-CMV co-occurrence, with a repertoire-size bias correction applied to the TCR pairs. A later analysis estimated false discovery rates by permuting HLA or CMV assignments 20 times. In a later analysis, co-occurring TCRs were grouped with DBSCAN, and TCRdist sequence similarity was added when clustering was performed within HLA-allele-positive subsets. Repertoires with fewer than 30,000 or more than 120,000 public chains were left out of co-occurrence clustering, as were four to six repertoires with anomalous nucleotide sharing. This is the immuneACCESS table as TCRdb keeps it, with only in-frame sequences that have V and J called. A part of the clones is gone; compared with another copy, unresolved V genes explain less than half, and the rest is unexplained. D and trimming come from the DNA, and the V and J calls and clone size come from that table. The sample profile shows about 180,000 clones; around 78% of them were found once. Jointly, the top ten make up about 3.4% of the sample.

Sequencing used PBMCs. This receptor was identified in a woman aged 45-59 years in good health and CMV-seropositive. The rearranged segments are TRBV19 and TRBJ2-5; the junction holds 11 bases that match TRBD2. In nucleotides, the sequence is TGTGCCAGTAGTATAGGGCTAGCGGGGGGCCTGTGGGAGACCCAGTACTTC. Translated, it gives CASSIGLAGGLWETQYF.